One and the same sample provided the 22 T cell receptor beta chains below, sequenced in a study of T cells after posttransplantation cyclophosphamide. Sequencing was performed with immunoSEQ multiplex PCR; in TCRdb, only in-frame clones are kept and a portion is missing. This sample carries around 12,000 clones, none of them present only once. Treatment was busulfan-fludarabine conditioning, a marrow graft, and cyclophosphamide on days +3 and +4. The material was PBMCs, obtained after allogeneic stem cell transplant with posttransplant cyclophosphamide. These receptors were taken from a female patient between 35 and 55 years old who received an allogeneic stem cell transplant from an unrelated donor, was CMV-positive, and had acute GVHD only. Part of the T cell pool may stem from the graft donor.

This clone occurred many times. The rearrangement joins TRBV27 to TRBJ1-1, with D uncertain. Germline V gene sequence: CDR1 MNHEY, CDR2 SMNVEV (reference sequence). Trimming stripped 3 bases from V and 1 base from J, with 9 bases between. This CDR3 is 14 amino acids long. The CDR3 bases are TGTGCCAGCAGTTTGAGGAGAAGGAACACTGAAGCTTTCTTT. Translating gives CASSLRRRNTEAFF.

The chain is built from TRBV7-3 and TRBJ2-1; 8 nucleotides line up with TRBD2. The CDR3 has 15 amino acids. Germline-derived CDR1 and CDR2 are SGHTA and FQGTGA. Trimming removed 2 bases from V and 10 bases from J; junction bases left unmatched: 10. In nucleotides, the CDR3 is TGTGCCAGCAGCTTAGTCGGGGGGGGCCTACCCGAGCAGTTCTTC. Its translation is CASSLVGGGLPEQFF.

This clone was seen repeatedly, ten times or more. CDR3 region: CASSPDRGYSNQPQHF. The CDR3 nucleotides read TGCGCCAGCAGCCCCGACAGGGGCTATAGCAATCAGCCCCAGCATTTT. The chain employs TRBV4-3 and TRBJ1-5, with 8 bases that match TRBD1. CDR1 LGHNA and CDR2 YSLEER come from the germline V gene. CDR3 length equals 16 residues. V was pared by 4 bases and J by 0 bases, with 5 bases of the junction left unmatched.

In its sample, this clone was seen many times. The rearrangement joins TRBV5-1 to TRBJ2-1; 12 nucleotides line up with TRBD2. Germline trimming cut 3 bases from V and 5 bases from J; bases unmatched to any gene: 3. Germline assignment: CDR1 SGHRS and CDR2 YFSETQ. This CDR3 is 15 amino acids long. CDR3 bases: TGCGCCAGCAGCTCCGGACTAGCGGGGAACAATGAGCAGTTCTTC. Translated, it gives CASSSGLAGNNEQFF.

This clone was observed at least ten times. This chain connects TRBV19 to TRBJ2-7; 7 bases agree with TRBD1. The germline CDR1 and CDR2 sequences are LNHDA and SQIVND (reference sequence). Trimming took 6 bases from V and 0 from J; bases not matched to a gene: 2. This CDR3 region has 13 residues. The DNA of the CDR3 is TGTGCCAGTAGGAGACAGGGCTCCTACGAGCAGTACTTC. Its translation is CASRRQGSYEQYF. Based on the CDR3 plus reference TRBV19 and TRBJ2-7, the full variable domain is DGGITQSPKYLFRKEGQNVTLSCEQNLNHDAMYWYRQDPGQGLRLIYYSQIVNDFQKGDIAEGYSVSREKKESFPLTVTSAQKNPTAFYLCASRRQGSYEQYFGPGTRLTVT.

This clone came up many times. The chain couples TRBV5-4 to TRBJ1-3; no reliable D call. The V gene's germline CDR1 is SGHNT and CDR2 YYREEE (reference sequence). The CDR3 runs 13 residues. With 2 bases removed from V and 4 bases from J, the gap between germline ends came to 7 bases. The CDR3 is CASSFLSGNTIYF. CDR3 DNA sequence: TGTGCCAGCAGCTTTTTATCGGGAAACACCATATATTTT.

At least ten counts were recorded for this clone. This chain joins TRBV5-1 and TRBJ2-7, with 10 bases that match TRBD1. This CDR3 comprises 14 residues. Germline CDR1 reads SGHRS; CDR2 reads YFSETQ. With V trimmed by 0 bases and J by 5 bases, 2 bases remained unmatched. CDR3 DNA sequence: TGCGCCAGCAGCTTGGAGGGACAGGGGCACGAGCAGTACTTC. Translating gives CASSLEGQGHEQYF. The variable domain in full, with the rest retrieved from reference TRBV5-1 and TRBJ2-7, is KAGVTQTPRYLIKTRGQQVTLSCSPISGHRSVSWYQQTPGQGLQFLFEYFSETQRNKGNFPGRFSGRQFSNSRSEMNVSTLELGDSALYLCASSLEGQGHEQYFGPGTRLTVT.

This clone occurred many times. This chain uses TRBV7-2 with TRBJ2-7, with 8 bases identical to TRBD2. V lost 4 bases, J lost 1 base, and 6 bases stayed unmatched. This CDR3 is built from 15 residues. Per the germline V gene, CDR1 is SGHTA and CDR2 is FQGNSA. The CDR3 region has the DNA TGTGCCAGCAGCTCCGTAGCGGGATTGTCCTACGAGCAGTACTTC. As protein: CASSSVAGLSYEQYF.

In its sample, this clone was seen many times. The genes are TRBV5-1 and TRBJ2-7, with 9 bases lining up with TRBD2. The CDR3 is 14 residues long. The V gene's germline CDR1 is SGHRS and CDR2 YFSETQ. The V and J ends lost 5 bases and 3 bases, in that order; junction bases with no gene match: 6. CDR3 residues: CASRVASGNYEQYF. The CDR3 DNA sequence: TGCGCCAGCAGGGTGGCTAGCGGGAACTACGAGCAGTACTTC.

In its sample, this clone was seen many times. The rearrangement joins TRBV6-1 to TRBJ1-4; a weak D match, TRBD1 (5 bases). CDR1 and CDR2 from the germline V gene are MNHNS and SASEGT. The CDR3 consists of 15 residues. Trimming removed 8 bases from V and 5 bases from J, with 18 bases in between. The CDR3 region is CASRGRGTRNEKLFF. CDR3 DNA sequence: TGTGCCAGCCGCGGTCGGGGGACTAGAAATGAAAAACTGTTTTTT.

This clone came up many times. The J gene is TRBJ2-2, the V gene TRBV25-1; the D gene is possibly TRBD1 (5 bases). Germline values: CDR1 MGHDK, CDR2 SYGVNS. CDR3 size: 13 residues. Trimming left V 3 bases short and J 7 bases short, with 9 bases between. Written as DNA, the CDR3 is TGTGCCAGCAGTGATAACAGGTTCGGGGAGCTGTTTTTT. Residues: CASSDNRFGELFF.

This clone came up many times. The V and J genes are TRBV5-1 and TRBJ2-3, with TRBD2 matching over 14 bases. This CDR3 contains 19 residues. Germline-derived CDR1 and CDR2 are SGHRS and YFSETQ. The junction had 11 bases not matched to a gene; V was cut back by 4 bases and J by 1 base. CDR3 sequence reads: CASSPGTSGGLGGTDTQYF. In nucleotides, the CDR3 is TGCGCCAGCAGCCCCGGGACTAGCGGGGGTTTAGGGGGCACAGATACGCAGTATTTT.

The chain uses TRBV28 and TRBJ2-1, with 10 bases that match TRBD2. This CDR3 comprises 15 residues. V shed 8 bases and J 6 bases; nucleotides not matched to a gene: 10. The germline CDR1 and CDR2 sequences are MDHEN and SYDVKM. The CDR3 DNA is TGTGCCAGCGCCCTGGGGCTAGCGGGAGTCAATGAGCAGTTCTTC. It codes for CASALGLAGVNEQFF.

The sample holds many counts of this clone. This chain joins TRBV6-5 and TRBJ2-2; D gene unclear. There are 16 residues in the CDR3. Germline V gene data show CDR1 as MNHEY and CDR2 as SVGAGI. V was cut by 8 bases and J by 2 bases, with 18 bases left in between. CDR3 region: CASGFTANTNTGELFF. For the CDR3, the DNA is TGTGCCAGCGGTTTTACAGCAAACACCAACACCGGGGAGCTGTTTTTT.

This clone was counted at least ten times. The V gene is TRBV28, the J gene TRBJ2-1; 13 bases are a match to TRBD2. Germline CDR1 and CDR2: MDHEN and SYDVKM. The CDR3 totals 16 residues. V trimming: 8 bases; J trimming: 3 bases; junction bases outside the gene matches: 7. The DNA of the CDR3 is TGTGCCAGCCTCGGACTAGCGGGAGTGAACTACAATGAGCAGTTCTTC. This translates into CASLGLAGVNYNEQFF.

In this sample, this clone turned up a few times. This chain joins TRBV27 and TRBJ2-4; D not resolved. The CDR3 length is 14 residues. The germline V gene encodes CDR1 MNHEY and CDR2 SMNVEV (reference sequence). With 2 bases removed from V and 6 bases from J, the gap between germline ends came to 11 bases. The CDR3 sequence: CASSLGLPGNIQYF. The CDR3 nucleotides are TGTGCCAGCAGTTTAGGGTTGCCGGGAAACATTCAGTACTTC.

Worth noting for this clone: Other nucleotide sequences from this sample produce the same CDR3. The CDR3, as DNA: TGTGCCGCCACAGCCGGGACAGGGGTCAATGAGCAGTTCTTC. It specifies CAATAGTGVNEQFF. J is TRBJ2-1 and V is TRBV7-2; 10 bases agree with TRBD1. With 11 bases clipped from V and 6 bases from J, the junction kept 10 bases outside the gene matches. This CDR3 is 14 amino acids long. CDR1 and CDR2 (germline): SGHTA, FQGNSA.

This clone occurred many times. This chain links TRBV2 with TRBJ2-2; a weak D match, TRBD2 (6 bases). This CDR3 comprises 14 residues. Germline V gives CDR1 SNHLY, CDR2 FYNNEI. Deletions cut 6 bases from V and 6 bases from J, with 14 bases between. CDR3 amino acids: CASSQTSVSGELFF. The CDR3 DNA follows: TGTGCCAGCAGCCAGACTAGTGTGTCCGGGGAGCTGTTTTTT.

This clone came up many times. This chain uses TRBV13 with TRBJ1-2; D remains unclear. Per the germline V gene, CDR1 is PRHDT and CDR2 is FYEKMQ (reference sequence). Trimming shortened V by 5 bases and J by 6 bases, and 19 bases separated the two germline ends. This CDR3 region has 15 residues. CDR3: CASSPGLQWKDGYTF. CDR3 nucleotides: TGTGCCAGCAGCCCGGGTCTTCAGTGGAAGGATGGCTACACCTTC.

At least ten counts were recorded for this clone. The CDR3 sequence: CASSISGTGGSYQPQHF. In nucleotides, the CDR3 is TGTGCCAGCTCAATCTCCGGGACAGGGGGGTCGTATCAGCCCCAGCATTTT. The rearrangement joins TRBV18 to TRBJ1-5, with TRBD1 identical over 11 bases. The CDR3 length is 17 residues. V trimming: 5 bases; J trimming: 5 bases; junction bases outside the gene matches: 11. In germline, CDR1 is KGHSH, CDR2 LQKENI.

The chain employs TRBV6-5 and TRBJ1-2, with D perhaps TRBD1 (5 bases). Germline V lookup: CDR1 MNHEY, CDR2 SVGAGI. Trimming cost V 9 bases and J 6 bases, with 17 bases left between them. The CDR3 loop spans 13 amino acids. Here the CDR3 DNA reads TGTGCCAGTAGAAGACAGTATAAGGATGGCTACACCTTC. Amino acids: CASRRQYKDGYTF.

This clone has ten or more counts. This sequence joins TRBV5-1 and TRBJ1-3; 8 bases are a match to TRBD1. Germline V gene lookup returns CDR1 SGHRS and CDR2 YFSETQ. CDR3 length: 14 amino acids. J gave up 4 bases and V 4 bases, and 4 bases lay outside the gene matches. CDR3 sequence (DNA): TGCGCCAGCAGCCCGGACAGGGAAGGAAACACCATATATTTT. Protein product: CASSPDREGNTIYF.